This T cell receptor (beta chain) was sequenced for a study of identical twins. Regarding the study as a whole: While abundant cord blood beta clonotypes carried fewer insertions, memory repertoires showed no such pattern.

Trimming removed 4 bases from V and 14 bases from J; junction bases left unmatched: 13. There are 13 residues in the CDR3. The V gene's germline CDR1 is DFQATT and CDR2 SNEGSKA (reference sequence). TCRdb independently ran MiXCR on the 5' RACE reads; one entry per CDR3 protein. The table shows 550,000 to 700,000 distinct CDR3 sequences, with 9% to 10% occurring only once. In this sample, this clonotype turned up many times. Its antigen remains unidentified. The donor group consisted entirely of healthy Caucasians. These sequences were also reported in another study, on yellow fever vaccine responses in identical twins. Turning to that study: It has been reported that, in twins, the vaccine T cell response seemed partly convergent and partly personalized.

V is TRBV20-1 and J is TRBJ1-5, with 8 bases aligning to TRBD1. Sequencing was done on a sample of PBMCs. The TCR originated in a woman between 18 and 30 years old in good health. CDR3 sequence: CSATAPDRGLEHF. The CDR3 region has the DNA TGCAGTGCTACGGCCCCAGACAGGGGCCTCGAGCATTTT.